This TCR beta chain was captured by sequencing in a study of shared clonotypes between healthy human individuals. Findings of the study overall: Sampling included only blood; tissue repertoires likely differ. Unshared clonotypes carried lower generation probabilities than those common to all four donors.

This clone was detected only a few times. No antigen is known for it. Original methodology: With immunoSEQ giving junction-only sequences and no quality scores, filtering differed. Some clones are missing from TCRdb's copy, which holds only in-frame ones; the method was immunoSEQ multiplex PCR. V and J calls and clone size are as listed in that table; D and trimming were resolved from the DNA. The table lists around 940,000 clones, over 60% of them singletons. The V gene's germline CDR1 is SGHDN and CDR2 FVKESK. This CDR3 has 19 residues. Losses at the gene ends were 0 bases for V and 3 bases for J; bases not matched to a gene: 14.

The chain uses TRBV14 and TRBJ2-1; 7 bases agree with TRBD2. This receptor was taken from a man in his late teens or twenties in good health. Input material: memory CD4+ T cells sorted from blood. Subset indicated: CD45RA-negative fraction. The CDR3 spells CASSQEGRGWLAVYNEQFF. CDR3 DNA sequence: TGTGCCAGCAGCCAAGAAGGCCGGGGGTGGCTAGCGGTCTACAATGAGCAGTTCTTC.